The 15 T cell receptor beta chains below all came from one sample that was sequenced in a study of blood T cell repertoires in COVID-19. Assay used: immunoSEQ multiplex PCR; TCRdb lists only in-frame clones, some missing. The top ten hold around 3.4% of the sample, which has 100,000 to 150,000 clones, roughly 86% seen once. Source material: peripheral blood. The source is an older woman with acute or convalescent COVID-19.

V is TRBV27 and J is TRBJ2-2, with 9 nucleotides matching TRBD2. This CDR3 has 15 amino acids. V dropped 4 bases and J dropped 6; count of bases not matched to a gene: 6. CDR1 MNHEY and CDR2 SMNVEV come from the germline V gene (reference sequence). As DNA, the CDR3 is TGTGCCAGCAGTTGGGTACTAGCGGGCCCCGGGGAGCTGTTTTTT. Amino acids: CASSWVLAGPGELFF.

The chain employs TRBV9 and TRBJ2-3, with D perhaps TRBD1 (6 bases). Germline V lookup: CDR1 SGDLS, CDR2 YYNGEE. This CDR3 spans 12 amino acids. V lost 4 bases and J lost 9, with 12 bases in between. CDR3 DNA sequence: TGTGCCAGCAGCCCTCACACAGGGACGCAGTATTTT. Protein sequence: CASSPHTGTQYF.

This chain links TRBV11-1 with TRBJ1-1; D is unresolved. The CDR3 totals 13 residues. CDR1 is SGHAT and CDR2 is FQDESV in the germline V gene (reference sequence). The V end lost 1 base, the J end lost 3 bases, and 6 bases lay between the germline ends. For the CDR3, the DNA is TGTGCCAGCAGCTTAGACAGATACACTGAAGCTTTCTTT. It codes for CASSLDRYTEAFF.

The genes are TRBV19 and TRBJ1-5; D gene ambiguous. CDR1 and CDR2 (germline): LNHDA, SQIVND (reference sequence). This CDR3 has 17 residues. V lost 3 bases, J lost 4 bases, and 19 bases lay in between. The CDR3 spells CASSIEAAMGGNQPQHF. CDR3 nucleotide sequence: TGTGCCAGTAGTATTGAAGCAGCGATGGGAGGGAATCAGCCCCAGCATTTT.

The chain combines TRBV27 with TRBJ1-2; 7 bases match TRBD1. Trimming cost V 7 bases and J 10 bases; bases outside gene matches: 12. The CDR3 covers 13 residues. The germline V gene encodes CDR1 MNHEY and CDR2 SMNVEV (reference sequence). The CDR3 is CASKQRQGGAYTF. In DNA, the CDR3 is TGTGCCAGCAAACAACGACAGGGTGGCGCCTACACCTTC.

The V call is TRBV7-2, the J call TRBJ2-2; 10 bases line up with TRBD2. The V gene's germline CDR1 is SGHTA and CDR2 FQGNSA. The CDR3 totals 18 residues. With V trimmed by 0 bases and J by 1 base, 5 bases remained unmatched. The CDR3 coding sequence is TGTGCCAGCAGCTTAGCGCGGTCTAGCGGGAGGAACACCGGGGAGCTGTTTTTT. Protein: CASSLARSSGRNTGELFF.

The chain uses TRBV30 and TRBJ2-7; TRBD2 matches at 7 bases. There are 16 residues in the CDR3. V lost 0 bases and J lost 2; bases outside the gene matches: 10. The germline V gene has CDR1 GTSNPN and CDR2 SVGIG (reference sequence). The CDR3 nucleotides read TGTGCCTGGAGTGTAAACCCCCTAGCGGTAACCTACGAGCAGTACTTC. Amino acids: CAWSVNPLAVTYEQYF.

The V call is TRBV5-4, the J call TRBJ2-1; D may be TRBD2 (5 bases). The V end was cut by 2 bases, the J end by 0 bases, with 9 bases between. Germline CDR1 and CDR2: SGHNT and YYREEE (reference sequence). The CDR3 contains 15 residues. CDR3 DNA: TGTGCCAGCAGCTTAGCGGCAAACTCCTACAATGAGCAGTTCTTC. It translates to CASSLAANSYNEQFF.

This rearrangement joins TRBV18 to TRBJ1-5; D is ambiguous. The CDR3 runs to 15 residues. The ends were cut back, 2 bases at V and 2 bases at J, with 10 bases in the middle. Germline loops: CDR1 KGHSH, CDR2 LQKENI. For the CDR3, the DNA is TGTGCCAGCTCACCAGGCATGGTGGGCAATCAGCCCCAGCATTTT. This encodes CASSPGMVGNQPQHF.

CDR3 residues: CASSVPGQIFSGNTIYF. Written as DNA, the CDR3 is TGTGCCAGTAGTGTCCCGGGACAGATATTCTCTGGAAACACCATATATTTT. The rearrangement links TRBV19 to TRBJ1-3; 7 bases agree with TRBD1. Per the germline V gene, CDR1 is LNHDA and CDR2 is SQIVND (reference sequence). The CDR3 contains 17 residues. J lost 0 bases, V lost 5 bases, and 10 bases had no gene match.

The rearrangement uses TRBV6-5 and TRBJ1-1; no definite D call. The V gene lost 6 bases and the J gene lost 7 bases, with 12 bases spanning the gap. The CDR3 is 12 residues long. Per germline, CDR1 MNHEY and CDR2 SVGAGI. The CDR3 bases are TGTGCCAGCAGACGAGCGGACGGTGAAGCTTTCTTT. The encoded protein is CASRRADGEAFF.

The V and J genes are TRBV7-8 and TRBJ2-5, with 7 nucleotides matching TRBD1. V lost 3 bases, J lost 5 bases, and 6 bases stayed unmatched. Germline V gene sequence: CDR1 SGHVS, CDR2 FQNEAQ. This CDR3 is 14 amino acids long. CDR3 DNA sequence: TGTGCCAGCAGCTTCAGGGGGACCTGGGAGACCCAGTACTTC. Protein: CASSFRGTWETQYF. Full variable domain (outside the CDR3, taken from reference TRBV7-8 and TRBJ2-5): GAGVSQSPRYKVAKRGQDVALRCDPISGHVSLFWYQQALGQGPEFLTYFQNEAQLDKSGLPSDRFFAERPEGSVSTLKIQRTQQEDSAVYLCASSFRGTWETQYFGPGTRLLVL.

This sequence joins TRBV5-1 and TRBJ2-4, with a weak D call TRBD1 (5 bases). This CDR3 contains 15 residues. V was shortened by 0 bases and J by 7 bases, with 14 bases between the two germline ends. Germline V gene sequence: CDR1 SGHRS, CDR2 YFSETQ. The CDR3, as DNA: TGCGCCAGCAGCTTGGGTGGTGGCTCAGGGAACATTCAGTACTTC. Amino acids: CASSLGGGSGNIQYF.

This clone was counted between two and nine times. The chain couples TRBV5-5 to TRBJ2-7; TRBD2 aligns across 9 bases. The germline V gene encodes CDR1 SGHKS and CDR2 YYEKEE (reference sequence). Trimming cost V 0 bases and J 4 bases; bases outside gene matches: 11. This CDR3 has 17 amino acids. CDR3 sequence (DNA): TGTGCCAGCAGCTTGGAGGGTAGCGGGAGTTTTCCGTACGAGCAGTACTTC. Translated: CASSLEGSGSFPYEQYF.

The chain combines TRBV2 with TRBJ1-5; no firm D call. Germline CDR1 reads SNHLY; CDR2 reads FYNNEI. CDR3 length: 13 amino acids. Between the trimmed V and J ends, which lost 4 bases and 0 bases, there was a span of 4 bases. The CDR3 loop reads CASSAGSNQPQHF. Here the CDR3 DNA reads TGTGCCAGCAGTGCAGGTAGCAATCAGCCCCAGCATTTT.